Sequencing of this T cell receptor (beta chain) was carried out in a study of OX40 agonist ivuxolimab in advanced cancers. For the study in its entirety: Ivuxolimab was an agonistic, fully human IgG2 monoclonal antibody directed against OX40 (CD134), a costimulatory receptor. Intravenous ivuxolimab was administered to patients every 2 weeks at six dose levels: 0.01, 0.1, 0.3, 1.5, 3 and 10 mg/kg. Of the roughly 52 dose-escalation patients, hepatocellular carcinoma was present in 19, melanoma in some 15, renal cell carcinoma in 9 and head and neck cancer in 9. The dose-escalation cohort was about 87% male with a mean age of about 60 years, ranging from about 23 to 85. Patients were allowed to have had prior anti-PD-1, anti-PD-L1 or anti-CTLA-4 therapy, and approximately 40% of the dose-escalation patients had been treated with checkpoint inhibitors. Partial responses occurred in three dose-escalation patients: two with cutaneous melanoma and one with hepatocellular carcinoma. Peripheral TCRbeta sequencing aimed to test whether ivuxolimab altered TCR sequence diversity and caused clonal T-cell expansion. The paper covers the monotherapy dose-escalation part of the phase I ivuxolimab trial, which included N = 52 patients.

For sequencing of the TCRbeta CDR3 region, genomic DNA was extracted from the sorted cells. The immunoSEQ Assay was used to sequence the TCRbeta CDR3 regions. TCRdb's version of the immuneACCESS table is confined to in-frame rearrangements and falls short of the full clone set. An unresolved V gene accounts for under half of the shortfall where checked; the remainder is of unknown origin. The sample table shows more than 45,000 clones, and roughly 84% are seen once. The top ten clonotypes cover 4.6% of the sample. As concerns this clone: Which antigen it targets is not known. No base-level quality is on record; no much larger clone is a single base apart.

Patients with autoimmune disease history or receiving systemic immunosuppression were excluded from the trial. Peripheral blood for TCR sequencing was collected from all dose cohorts at baseline, on cycle 4 day 1, and on cycle 7 day 1. The samples were taken from a phase I, first-in-human, multicenter, open-label dose-escalation trial of ivuxolimab. Adults with locally advanced or metastatic melanoma, renal cell, hepatocellular, or head and neck squamous cell carcinoma were enrolled in the trial. Before TCR sequencing, CD4+ and CD8+ T cells were separately sorted from peripheral blood. Results and caveats for the whole study, not just this receptor: After ivuxolimab, more expanded clones were found on average in CD8+ T cells than in CD4+ T cells. Low levels of normalized T-cell clonal expansion were also seen in some patients who did not respond. Antigen specificity was not determined for the clonally expanded peripheral T cells. Partial responders in the 0.1-3.0 mg/kg groups had among the lowest normalized peripheral clonal expansion, especially among CD8+ T cells. Clonal expansion of both CD4+ and CD8+ blood T cells was observed from baseline to week 6 at doses 0.1 to 3.0 mg/kg.

The CDR3 has 16 amino acids, counting the end cysteine and phenylalanine. This entry keeps only the CDR3 DNA: 48 bases, framed from base 1. V and J lose 6 bases and 1 base, and a span of 16 bases separates them. The germline V gene encodes CDR1 MDHEN and CDR2 SYDVKM. The sample consisted of CD4+ or CD8+ T cells sorted from blood, taken in a trial of the OX40 agonist ivuxolimab. The clonotype originates from an adult with an advanced solid tumor such as melanoma, head and neck, liver or kidney cancer. The sequence is built from TRBV28 and TRBJ1-5, with a tentative D gene TRBD1 over 5 matching bases. The CDR3 in this case is CASRAMGVGSNQPQHF. The DNA sequence reads TGTGCCAGCAGGGCAATGGGGGTGGGGAGCAATCAGCCCCAGCATTTT.